This entry features one T cell receptor (beta chain) sequence. Total RNA, at 3,500 to 4,000 ng, went into every TCR library. Addition of UMIs with a 6-nucleotide sample barcode was achieved by template switching. TCRdb reanalyzed the 5' RACE reads and collapses them to one entry per CDR3 protein, without DNA. This sample's clone table lists about 450,000 distinct CDR3 sequences. These data are taken from a study of monozygotic twins with inflammatory bowel disease. Germline assignment: CDR1 DFQATT and CDR2 SNEGSKA (reference sequence). The CDR3 totals 11 residues. The rearrangement joins TRBV20-1 to TRBJ2-5. This clonotype was sampled from a human donor with ulcerative colitis or Crohn's disease, or a healthy co-twin of an affected twin (not recorded which). The sequenced sample consisted of blood. The CDR3 sequence is CSADPRKTQYF.